These T cell receptor beta chains were read from a single sample in a study of PD-L1 blockade in urothelial cancer. The method was immunoSEQ multiplex PCR; TCRdb's version includes in-frame clones alone and lacks a portion of them. The sample lists tens of thousands of clones, 86% occurring once. This material consisted of PBMCs, taken around atezolizumab (anti-PD-L1) treatment. The receptors shown here come from a man aged 60 to 69 with urothelial cancer. Each CDR3 is given with its conserved first and last residue. D genes are given only for firm matches. Clone size is stated in some rows and not others, as once, few, many or a class when expanded.

v_gene,d_gene,abundance,j_gene,CDR3aa,CDR3nt
TRBV4-1,.,.,TRBJ1-1,CASSQDHQAAFF,TGCGCCAGCAGCCAAGATCACCAAGCAGCTTTCTTT
TRBV2,.,.,TRBJ1-6,CASSEAAGPKNSPLHF,TGTGCCAGCAGTGAGGCGGCGGGACCTAAGAATTCACCCCTCCACTTT
TRBV6-1,.,once,TRBJ2-7,CASSAAENYEQYF,TGTGCCAGCAGTGCCGCTGAGAACTACGAGCAGTACTTC
TRBV9,.,.,TRBJ1-6,CASSVAGDNSPLHF,TGTGCCAGCAGCGTAGCCGGGGATAATTCACCCCTCCACTTT
TRBV2,.,.,TRBJ1-5,CASDTRGGDQPQHF,TGTGCCAGCGATACCCGGGGGGGTGACCAGCCCCAGCATTTT
TRBV7-3,.,.,TRBJ1-1,CASSLTVGAARTVNTEAFF,TGTGCCAGCAGCTTAACAGTAGGGGCGGCCCGAACTGTGAACACTGAAGCTTTCTTT
TRBV12-5,.,once,TRBJ2-2,CASGLGQGGPNGELFF,TGTGCTAGTGGTTTGGGACAGGGAGGCCCCAACGGGGAGCTGTTTTTT
TRBV7-3,.,.,TRBJ2-1,CASSLGGTYNEQFF,TGTGCCAGCAGCTTAGGGGGGACCTACAATGAGCAGTTCTTC
TRBV25-1,.,.,TRBJ2-7,CASSEAGPYEQYF,TGTGCCAGCAGTGAAGCGGGGCCCTACGAGCAGTACTTC
TRBV2,TRBD1,.,TRBJ1-5,CASSGQGARQPQHF,TGTGCCAGCAGTGGACAGGGGGCTAGGCAGCCCCAGCATTTT
TRBV4-1,TRBD2,.,TRBJ2-3,CASSPTSGGLAGDTQYF,TGCGCCAGCAGCCCCACCTCGGGGGGACTAGCGGGAGACACGCAGTATTTT
TRBV5-4,TRBD2,.,TRBJ2-7,CASSRGLAGGYEQYF,TGTGCCAGCAGCCGAGGACTAGCGGGAGGGTACGAGCAGTACTTC
TRBV10-1,.,.,TRBJ2-3,CASSEPPARGGPSTDTQYF,TGCGCCAGCAGTGAGCCGCCGGCAAGGGGGGGACCCAGCACAGATACGCAGTATTTT
TRBV6-1,TRBD1,.,TRBJ1-1,CATSRGPNTEAFF,TGTGCCACCTCCAGGGGGCCGAACACTGAAGCTTTCTTT
TRBV18,.,.,TRBJ2-1,CASSPPSGEQFF,TGTGCCAGCTCACCACCCTCAGGGGAGCAGTTCTTC
TRBV5-1,.,.,TRBJ2-3,CASSSRTDSTDTQYF,TGCGCCAGCAGCTCCCGGACTGATAGCACAGATACGCAGTATTTT
TRBV5-1,TRBD2,.,TRBJ2-3,CASSLYGTSGGTDTQYF,TGCGCCAGCAGCTTGTACGGGACTAGCGGGGGGACAGATACGCAGTATTTT
TRBV2,.,.,TRBJ2-5,CASSEGASPGGFQYF,TGTGCCAGCAGTGAAGGCGCTTCCCCCGGAGGGTTCCAGTACTTC
TRBV6-5,TRBD2,.,TRBJ2-7,CASSLWTSGNYEQYF,TGTGCCAGCAGTCTTTGGACTAGCGGGAACTACGAGCAGTACTTC
TRBV30,.,.,TRBJ2-2,CAWSVLLGTGELFF,TGTGCCTGGAGTGTACTACTAGGCACCGGGGAGCTGTTTTTT
TRBV5-1,.,.,TRBJ2-1,CASSLKGPGSYNEQFF,TGCGCCAGCAGCTTGAAGGGGCCTGGCTCCTACAATGAGCAGTTCTTC
TRBV14,.,.,TRBJ2-1,CASSQALRTEQFF,TGTGCCAGCAGCCAAGCTCTGCGAACGGAGCAGTTCTTC
TRBV4-2,.,.,TRBJ1-3,CASSAPQGQARNTIYF,TGTGCCAGCAGCGCCCCCCAGGGCCAGGCGCGAAACACCATATATTTT
TRBV11-3,TRBD2,.,TRBJ2-1,CASSSRRTSGIADEQFF,TGTGCCAGCAGCTCGAGGAGGACTAGCGGGATTGCTGATGAGCAGTTCTTC
TRBV7-6,.,.,TRBJ1-1,CASSSRQVLNTEAFF,TGTGCCAGCAGCTCAAGACAGGTCCTTAACACTGAAGCTTTCTTT
TRBV7-9,TRBD2,.,TRBJ2-7,CASSLAIGLAGSYEQYF,TGTGCCAGCAGCTTAGCCATAGGACTAGCGGGATCCTACGAGCAGTACTTC
TRBV18,.,.,TRBJ1-1,CASSLDTAGEAFF,TGTGCCAGCTCACTCGACACGGCTGGTGAAGCTTTCTTT
TRBV29-1,TRBD2,.,TRBJ2-1,CSVGAASGSYNEQFF,TGCAGCGTTGGAGCCGCTAGCGGATCCTACAATGAGCAGTTCTTC
TRBV5-6,.,.,TRBJ1-5,CASSLRQVVGQPQHF,TGTGCCAGCAGCTTAAGACAGGTGGTCGGGCAGCCCCAGCATTTT
TRBV19,TRBD1,.,TRBJ1-5,CASITGGGQPQHF,TGTGCCAGTATTACAGGGGGCGGTCAGCCCCAGCATTTT
TRBV5-1,.,.,TRBJ2-2,CASSFGHATGELFF,TGCGCCAGCAGCTTCGGACACGCCACCGGGGAGCTGTTTTTT
TRBV11-2,TRBD1,.,TRBJ2-7,CASSQRTGGAGLYEQYF,TGTGCCAGCAGCCAACGGACAGGGGGCGCCGGCCTCTACGAGCAGTACTTC
TRBV21-1,.,once,TRBJ2-5,CASSAYGTSGNIQETQYF,TGTGCCAGCAGCGCATACGGGACTAGCGGGAACATACAAGAGACCCAGTACTTC
TRBV12-5,TRBD2,.,TRBJ2-2,CASGLLAGSVTGELFF,TGTGCTAGTGGTTTGCTAGCGGGAAGTGTTACCGGGGAGCTGTTTTTT
TRBV19,TRBD2,once,TRBJ2-6,CASSSRTSGGASGANVLTF,TGTGCCAGTAGTTCGAGGACTAGCGGGGGGGCCTCTGGGGCCAACGTCCTGACTTTC
TRBV4-2,TRBD2,.,TRBJ2-5,CASSQDPSRRAGGETQYF,TGTGCCAGCAGCCAAGATCCGTCGCGGCGAGCGGGGGGAGAGACCCAGTACTTC
TRBV5-1,.,.,TRBJ2-1,CASSLELAFEQFF,TGCGCCAGCAGCTTGGAACTAGCCTTTGAGCAGTTCTTC
TRBV5-1,TRBD1,.,TRBJ1-2,CASSLPGGDSYGYTF,TGCGCCAGCAGCTTGCCAGGTGGGGACAGCTATGGCTACACCTTC
TRBV2,TRBD1,.,TRBJ1-1,CASRAPGQGIDLNTEAFF,TGTGCCAGCAGGGCTCCGGGACAGGGGATCGACTTGAACACTGAAGCTTTCTTT
TRBV18,TRBD1,.,TRBJ2-7,CASSLGQGAGEQYF,TGTGCCAGCTCACTGGGACAGGGGGCGGGGGAGCAGTACTTC
TRBV2,TRBD1,.,TRBJ2-7,CASSDPTGFLPYEQYF,TGTGCCAGCAGTGACCCGACAGGGTTTCTACCCTACGAGCAGTACTTC
TRBV4-2,TRBD1,.,TRBJ2-3,CASSQEWQGAYQDTQYF,TGTGCCAGCAGCCAAGAGTGGCAGGGGGCTTACCAAGATACGCAGTATTTT
TRBV2,TRBD2,once,TRBJ2-3,CASIPGLAAADTQYF,TGTGCCAGCATCCCAGGGCTAGCGGCGGCAGATACGCAGTATTTT
TRBV6-1,TRBD1,.,TRBJ2-3,CASSADRVTDTQYF,TGTGCCAGCAGTGCCGACAGGGTAACAGATACGCAGTATTTT
TRBV4-1,.,.,TRBJ2-3,CASKGLSTDTQYF,TGCGCCAGCAAGGGACTTAGCACAGATACGCAGTATTTT
TRBV5-1,TRBD1,.,TRBJ1-3,CASSDWGQTLTGNTIYF,TGCGCCAGCAGCGACTGGGGACAGACCCTAACCGGAAACACCATATATTTT
TRBV5-1,.,once,TRBJ1-1,CASSLLQGSLGAFF,TGCGCCAGCAGCTTGCTTCAGGGGTCCCTGGGGGCTTTCTTT
TRBV6-5,TRBD1,.,TRBJ1-2,CASRPRDRAYGYTF,TGTGCCAGCAGACCCCGGGACAGAGCATATGGCTACACCTTC
TRBV6-1,.,.,TRBJ1-1,CASSEGLLGAPTEAFF,TGTGCCAGCAGTGAAGGTTTATTGGGGGCCCCCACTGAAGCTTTCTTT
TRBV11-1,TRBD2,.,TRBJ2-5,CASSSGGETQYF,TGTGCCAGCAGCTCGGGGGGGGAGACCCAGTACTTC